The sequence of this T cell receptor beta chain was determined in a study of CD8 T cell repertoires and HIV-1 epitope variants. Study-wide context: Twenty-five autologous and known Gag and Nef epitope variant peptides each stimulated T cells separately. Controls were a CMV, EBV and flu pool, Ebola AY9, and no peptide.

Profiling relied on immunoSEQ multiplex PCR, and the TCRdb table lists in-frame clones only, not all of them. The table shows about 5,600 clones, with 60% to 80% occurring only once. The CDR3 is 13 residues long. Germline V gene lookup returns CDR1 SGHDT and CDR2 YYEEEE. Trimming took off 1 base at V and 1 base at J, with 4 bases between the two ends. With regard to this clone: What it binds is unknown.

This chain joins TRBV5-6 and TRBJ2-3; D call uncertain. This receptor was obtained from a male donor with HIV. The source material was cultured CD8+ T cells derived from PBMCs. The CDR3 loop reads CASSLTGTDTQYF. CDR3 coding DNA: TGTGCCAGCAGCTTGACAGGCACAGATACGCAGTATTTT.